A selection of T cell receptor beta chains follows, all from one sample in a study of T cell responses to AZD1222 COVID-19 vaccine. Profiling relied on immunoSEQ multiplex PCR, and the TCRdb table lists in-frame clones only, not all of them. The table lists about 210,000 clones, 85% to 95% of them singletons, with over 1% in the top ten. Material: peripheral blood, obtained on day 0 of AZD1222 vaccination. The receptors were gathered from an adult in good health. CDR3s leave out the opening cysteine and the closing phenylalanine or tryptophan. Size is stated for part of the rows, as once, few or many counts, or as a class when the clone is expanded.

V gene: TRBV4-3
clone size: -
CDR3 protein: ASSQAVSREVGTEAF

V gene: TRBV5-4
clone size: -
CDR3 protein: ASSFRQGGEQY

V gene: TRBV6-5
clone size: -
CDR3 protein: ASSSQTGWGTIY

V gene: TRBV19
clone size: once
CDR3 protein: ASRDFASTDTQY

V gene: TRBV9
clone size: -
CDR3 protein: ASSVRQEEGYT

V gene: TRBV11-2
clone size: once
CDR3 protein: ASSSLPPGQPQH

V gene: TRBV6-5
clone size: -
CDR3 protein: ASSGTGLSEKLF

V gene: TRBV25-1
clone size: -
CDR3 protein: ASSLQGGAYEQY

V gene: TRBV5-1
clone size: -
CDR3 protein: ASSLEQTTDTQY

V gene: TRBV5-1
clone size: -
CDR3 protein: ASSLISGGLYEQY

V gene: TRBV6-6
clone size: once
CDR3 protein: ASLRLAGAYNEQF

V gene: TRBV10-2
clone size: few
CDR3 protein: ASSHSAPNQPQH

V gene: TRBV20-1
clone size: -
CDR3 protein: SASQGAKNTEAF

V gene: TRBV11-2
clone size: -
CDR3 protein: ASSPKEGMNSPLH

V gene: TRBV7-9
clone size: -
CDR3 protein: ASSLRTASYEQY

V gene: TRBV5-1
clone size: -
CDR3 protein: ASSPGTASGNTIY

V gene: TRBV6-4
clone size: -
CDR3 protein: ASSELSGGTGELF

V gene: TRBV28
clone size: -
CDR3 protein: ASGTGAQPQH

V gene: TRBV21-1
clone size: -
CDR3 protein: ASSKWASGRTEAF

V gene: TRBV3-1/TRBV3-2
clone size: -
CDR3 protein: ASSLTKTSGQY

V gene: TRBV3-1/TRBV3-2
clone size: -
CDR3 protein: ASSRMRTRRSEQY

V gene: TRBV14
clone size: -
CDR3 protein: ASSEQAPLEAF

V gene: TRBV5-5
clone size: -
CDR3 protein: ASSSGNLGLRGYT

V gene: TRBV14
clone size: -
CDR3 protein: ASSQDRGQSSYNEQF

V gene: TRBV5-6
clone size: few
CDR3 protein: ASSLLQPSGPLH

V gene: TRBV9
clone size: once
CDR3 protein: ASSETGGSIYGYT

V gene: TRBV5-1
clone size: -
CDR3 protein: ASSLAGTDTQY

V gene: TRBV5-1
clone size: -
CDR3 protein: ASSLEQGGNSPLH

V gene: TRBV5-4
clone size: -
CDR3 protein: ASRRGGTSDSYEQY

V gene: TRBV7-9
clone size: -
CDR3 protein: ASSLRTGGRSSYNEQF

V gene: TRBV3-1/TRBV3-2
clone size: -
CDR3 protein: ASSRGQRTGEQY

V gene: TRBV6-5
clone size: -
CDR3 protein: ASREDGYT

V gene: TRBV2
clone size: -
CDR3 protein: ASSWTVRNGYT

V gene: TRBV15
clone size: -
CDR3 protein: ATSRQGGGYGYT

V gene: TRBV7-2
clone size: -
CDR3 protein: ASTVALWANYGYT

V gene: TRBV28
clone size: -
CDR3 protein: ASSLVGREQF

V gene: TRBV7-2
clone size: -
CDR3 protein: ASSRAGTSNNQPQH

V gene: TRBV4-3
clone size: -
CDR3 protein: ASSQDVGGADIETQY

V gene: TRBV12-3/TRBV12-4
clone size: -
CDR3 protein: ASSLTGVRGYT

V gene: TRBV10-3
clone size: -
CDR3 protein: AISEIMRGSQRQY

V gene: TRBV6-2/TRBV6-3
clone size: -
CDR3 protein: ASSYVRVVATNEKLF

V gene: TRBV2
clone size: -
CDR3 protein: ASSYREGVRQETQY

V gene: TRBV18
clone size: -
CDR3 protein: ASSPPDGTYGYT

V gene: TRBV7-6
clone size: -
CDR3 protein: ASSKDRDLNGYT

V gene: TRBV5-1
clone size: -
CDR3 protein: ASSLWTDYTGELF

V gene: TRBV28
clone size: -
CDR3 protein: ASSSQGNRETQY

V gene: TRBV19
clone size: -
CDR3 protein: ATAIPTSGNTIY